The TCR beta chain under discussion was sequenced for a study of Graves' ophthalmopathy and Graves' hyperthyroidism. V was trimmed by 5 bases and J by 6 bases, leaving 11 bases between them. The CDR3 spans 12 residues. The V gene's germline CDR1 is MNHNY and CDR2 SVGAGI (reference sequence). Amplification of the TCR beta CDR3 regions used RNA transcripts (as template). After a first-round RT-PCR with HTBI primers, a second-round multiplex PCR was run. TCRdb re-derived calls from the multiplex PCR reads in MiXCR, one entry per CDR3 protein. The table has 900,000 to 1,200,000 distinct CDR3 sequences, 35% to 40% seen once.

The gene calls are TRBV6-6 and TRBJ2-7, with D possibly being TRBD1 (5 bases). Sequenced sample: peripheral blood or thyroid tissue (not recorded which). This sequence originates from an adult man with Graves' hyperthyroidism. The CDR3 region is CASSRQLGEQYF. CDR3 DNA sequence: TGTGCCAGCAGTAGACAGTTGGGCGAGCAGTACTTC.